The 24 T cell receptor beta chains below all came from one sample that was sequenced in a study of identical twins. Using its own MiXCR run on the 5' RACE reads, TCRdb lists one record per CDR3 protein. The repertoire has hundreds of thousands of distinct CDR3 sequences, around 8.8% of them found once; the top ten carry approximately 2.1%. This sample was shared with a second study, whose subject was yellow fever vaccine responses in identical twins.

Sample: memory (CD45RO+) T cells sorted from blood. The receptors originated from a woman between 18 and 30 years old in good health.

The sample holds many counts of this clonotype. This rearrangement joins TRBV6-5 to TRBJ1-1; TRBD1 matches 7 bases. The CDR3 sequence is 15 residues long. V dropped 4 bases and J dropped 2; count of bases not matched to a gene: 7. Looked up from germline, CDR1 is MNHEY and CDR2 is SVGAGI. DNA for the CDR3: TGTGCCAGCAGTTCCCTGGACAGGAAAAACACTGAAGCTTTCTTT. This sequence encodes CASSSLDRKNTEAFF.

This clonotype has at least ten counts. This chain joins TRBV24-1 and TRBJ2-2; D is unclear. CDR1 and CDR2 (germline): KGHDR, SFDVKD. The CDR3 is 12 residues long. Trimming shortened V by 7 bases and J by 4 bases, and 6 bases separated the two germline ends. CDR3 loop: CATSQFTGELFF. The CDR3 nucleotides read TGTGCCACCAGCCAGTTCACCGGGGAGCTGTTTTTT.

The chain carries TRBV2 and TRBJ1-1, with 9 bases that match TRBD1. In germline, CDR1 is SNHLY, CDR2 FYNNEI. With 6 bases clipped from V and 2 bases from J, the junction kept 7 bases outside the gene matches. The CDR3 spans 15 residues. The CDR3 spells CASRTPGQGNTEAFF. The CDR3, as DNA: TGTGCCAGCAGAACCCCGGGACAGGGTAACACTGAAGCTTTCTTT.

CDR3: CASNPPYSGLADNEQFF. DNA of the CDR3: TGTGCCAGCAACCCCCCCTACTCCGGGCTAGCGGACAATGAGCAGTTCTTC. The V and J genes are TRBV28 and TRBJ2-1, with TRBD2 matching over 7 bases. The trim removed 7 bases at V and 5 bases at J, leaving 17 bases unmatched. The CDR3 has 17 amino acids. The V gene's germline CDR1 is MDHEN and CDR2 SYDVKM.

This clonotype was observed a handful of times. The chain uses TRBV24-1 and TRBJ1-1; unclear D gene. CDR1 is KGHDR, CDR2 SFDVKD, per germline. Trimming removed 4 bases from V and 11 bases from J, with 16 bases in between. The CDR3 totals 13 residues. The CDR3 DNA reads as TGTGCCACCAGTGACACCGGACGGAACAAGGCTTTCTTT. It encodes CATSDTGRNKAFF.

This clonotype was counted between two and nine times. The V and J genes are TRBV5-5 and TRBJ1-2; D ambiguous. Germline CDR1 is SGHKS and CDR2 is YYEKEE (reference sequence). The V end lost 1 base, the J end lost 3 bases, and 19 bases lay between the germline ends. The CDR3 runs 17 residues. CDR3 in DNA: TGTGCCAGCAGCTTGTGGGCAGACGCTGCCTCTGACTATGGCTACACCTTC. The encoded protein is CASSLWADAASDYGYTF.

The chain carries TRBV6-1 and TRBJ2-3; 8 bases fit TRBD1. The CDR3 runs 16 residues. Germline loops: CDR1 MNHNS, CDR2 SASEGT. With 7 bases clipped from V and 4 bases from J, the junction kept 13 bases outside the gene matches. The CDR3 spells CASTKADRAAADTQYF. The CDR3 nucleotides read TGTGCCAGCACCAAAGCGGACAGGGCGGCGGCAGATACGCAGTATTTT.

This sequence joins TRBV5-1 and TRBJ2-7; 8 positions agree with TRBD1. The germline V gene encodes CDR1 SGHRS and CDR2 YFSETQ. The V segment lost 0 bases and the J segment 1 base; nucleotides outside the gene matches: 6. This CDR3 comprises 16 residues. CDR3 sequence reads: CASSLVGQDISYEQYF. In DNA form, the CDR3 reads TGCGCCAGCAGCTTGGTGGGACAGGACATATCCTACGAGCAGTACTTC.

This clonotype was detected ten times or more. The chain recombines TRBV7-2 with TRBJ2-7; TRBD2 aligns across 9 bases. Trimming at V came to 0 bases and at J to 4 bases, leaving 10 bases not matched to a gene. CDR1 is SGHTA, CDR2 FQGNSA, per germline. This CDR3 contains 17 residues. CDR3 coding DNA: TGTGCCAGCAGCTTAGCGCCGGGGGGACTAGCAGGGTACGAGCAGTACTTC. Translation gives CASSLAPGGLAGYEQYF.

The sample holds a few counts of this clonotype. The chain carries TRBV5-5 and TRBJ2-1; D gene ambiguous. Trimming cost V 0 bases and J 9 bases, with 7 bases left between them. CDR3 length equals 12 residues. Germline values: CDR1 SGHKS, CDR2 YYEKEE (reference sequence). The CDR3 reads CASSLVDGEQFF. CDR3 nucleotides: TGTGCCAGCAGCTTGGTTGATGGTGAGCAGTTCTTC.

This sequence joins TRBV7-8 and TRBJ1-4; D not certain. V lost 3 bases, J lost 10 bases, and 12 bases lay in between. The CDR3 is 13 amino acids. CDR1 is SGHVS and CDR2 is FQNEAQ in the germline V gene. CDR3 loop: CASSFGESGKLFF. Written as DNA, the CDR3 is TGTGCCAGCAGCTTCGGTGAAAGTGGAAAACTGTTTTTT.

The chain couples TRBV6-1 to TRBJ2-7; D call uncertain. Trimming stripped 2 bases from V and 3 bases from J, with 8 bases between. Germline V gene sequence: CDR1 MNHNS, CDR2 SASEGT. The CDR3 is made up of 13 amino acids. CDR3 region: CASSETQHYEQYV. The CDR3 region has the DNA TGTGCCAGCAGTGAAACACAGCACTACGAGCAGTACGTC.

The chain carries TRBV4-1 and TRBJ2-3; 8 nucleotides line up with TRBD2. The V gene's germline CDR1 is MGHRA and CDR2 YSYEKL. Trimming removed 0 bases from V and 8 bases from J; junction bases left unmatched: 1. The CDR3 has 13 residues. DNA for the CDR3: TGCGCCAGCAGCCAAGACGGGAGGGGTACGCAGTATTTT. Amino acids: CASSQDGRGTQYF.

This clonotype was detected many times. The chain employs TRBV10-3 and TRBJ2-2; no clear D gene. V shed 4 bases and J shed 1 base, with 10 bases lying between them. The germline V gene encodes CDR1 ENHRY and CDR2 SYGVKD. The CDR3 extends over 15 amino acids. The CDR3 here is CAISGSEGNTGELFF. The CDR3 DNA reads TGTGCCATCAGTGGCTCGGAAGGGAACACCGGGGAGCTGTTTTTT.

This clonotype showed up just a few times. The CDR3 is CASTPNANSPLHF. The CDR3 DNA reads as TGTGCCAGCACTCCTAATGCTAATTCACCCCTCCACTTT. The V gene is TRBV12-3 or TRBV12-4, the J gene TRBJ1-6; no firm D call. V shed 7 bases and J shed 6 bases, with 10 bases lying between them. This CDR3 contains 13 residues.

V usage is TRBV6-5 and J usage is TRBJ2-2; D gene unclear. The CDR3 runs 16 residues. Trimming took off 0 bases at V and 1 base at J, with 9 bases between the two ends. The germline CDR1 and CDR2 sequences are MNHEY and SVGAGI. For the CDR3, the DNA is TGTGCCAGCAGTTACTCGCGGTCGGGGAACACCGGGGAGCTGTTTTTT. Protein sequence: CASSYSRSGNTGELFF.

This clonotype has only a few counts. The rearrangement links TRBV20-1 to TRBJ2-3; D is uncertain. This CDR3 has 13 amino acids. The V gene lost 7 bases and the J gene lost 2 bases, with 13 bases spanning the gap. CDR1 is DFQATT and CDR2 is SNEGSKA in the germline V gene (reference sequence). CDR3 in amino acids: CSVYAETTDTQYF. In nucleotides, the CDR3 is TGCAGTGTCTACGCGGAGACCACAGATACGCAGTATTTT.

This clonotype has ten or more counts. The gene calls are TRBV20-1 and TRBJ1-2; D remains ambiguous. The length of the CDR3 is 12 residues. In germline, CDR1 is DFQATT, CDR2 SNEGSKA (reference sequence). The V gene lost 2 bases and the J gene lost 3 bases, with 7 bases spanning the gap. The CDR3 is CSARYSDYGYTF. As DNA, the CDR3 is TGCAGTGCTAGATATAGCGACTATGGCTACACCTTC.

This clonotype was seen repeatedly, ten times or more. V usage is TRBV6-1 and J usage is TRBJ1-2, with D possibly matching TRBD1 (5 bases). V shed 6 bases and J shed 2 bases, with 13 bases lying between them. There are 14 residues in the CDR3. The V gene's germline CDR1 is MNHNS and CDR2 SASEGT. This CDR3 reads CASRKVGRNYGYTF. CDR3 DNA: TGTGCCAGCAGAAAGGTGGGGCGGAACTATGGCTACACCTTC.

This clonotype was recorded many times. The V and J genes are TRBV5-1 and TRBJ2-6; 8 bases line up with TRBD1. Per germline, CDR1 SGHRS and CDR2 YFSETQ. The CDR3 length is 17 residues. V was clipped by 3 bases and J by 0 bases; unmatched bases: 5. The CDR3 DNA reads as TGCGCCAGCAGCTCCGGACAGGGAACCTCTGGGGCCAACGTCCTGACTTTC. Encoded protein: CASSSGQGTSGANVLTF.

The chain has TRBV12-3 or TRBV12-4 and TRBJ2-7; 9 bases fit TRBD2. The CDR3 loop spans 13 amino acids. V was pared by 6 bases and J by 4 bases, with 4 bases of the junction left unmatched. For the CDR3, the DNA is TGTGCCAGCAGCCACACTAGCGGGTACGAGCAGTACTTC. Its translation is CASSHTSGYEQYF.

There are a few counts of this clonotype. This chain uses TRBV6-5 with TRBJ2-3; TRBD1 matches 9 bases. This CDR3 region has 16 residues. In germline, CDR1 is MNHEY, CDR2 SVGAGI. V shed 0 bases and J 1 base; nucleotides not matched to a gene: 2. CDR3 DNA: TGTGCCAGCAGTTACTCCCGGGACAGGGGCACAGATACGCAGTATTTT. This sequence encodes CASSYSRDRGTDTQYF.

V usage is TRBV11-2 and J usage is TRBJ2-2; 9 bases fit TRBD2. The CDR3 contains 15 residues. CDR1 SGHAT and CDR2 FQNNGV come from the germline V gene. With V trimmed by 7 bases and J by 1 base, 4 bases remained unmatched. CDR3 nucleotide sequence: TGTGCCAGCATGCGGACTAGCGAGAACACCGGGGAGCTGTTTTTT. Encoded protein: CASMRTSENTGELFF.

This clonotype was counted between two and nine times. The V call is TRBV30, the J call TRBJ2-1, with TRBD2 matching over 8 bases. The CDR3 totals 11 residues. J gave up 9 bases and V 4 bases, and 2 bases lay outside the gene matches. Germline assignment: CDR1 GTSNPN and CDR2 SVGIG (reference sequence). The DNA for the CDR3 is TGTGCCTGGATTCGGGGGGGTGAGCAGTTCTTC. Its protein is CAWIRGGEQFF.